This T cell receptor (beta chain) appears in the sequencing data of a study of T cell clusters in autoimmune cytopenias. General observations from the study: The T cell clusters were defined only in silico, without experimental functional validation. Clustering suggested that physiological T cell clusters were missing in primary autoimmune cytopenia patients.

Tens of thousands of genome equivalents of blood DNA were amplified for TRB. TRB was amplified by touch-down multiplex PCR, primer pools A and B combined. TCRdb reprocessed the multiplex PCR reads; each CDR3 protein has one entry and no DNA is given. Here the sample table reports some 6,200 distinct CDR3 sequences. With regard to this clonotype: Its specificity is not known.

The CDR3 has 15 residues. From germline, CDR1 is KGHSH and CDR2 LQKENI. Another study also made use of these data, one on T cell repertoires in aging, cancer and after chemotherapy. This second study says: Repeat sampling of healthy donors over several months to years showed clear clonal overlap. About 9.1 million TCR reads were in the whole dataset.

Sequencing was performed on peripheral blood. The TCR originated in a human donor in good health. The rearrangement links TRBV18 to TRBJ1-1. The CDR3 spells CASSQEGSVNTEAFF.